Following are 28 T cell receptor beta chains from one sample sequenced in a study of blood T cell repertoires in COVID-19. The table came from immunoSEQ multiplex PCR; TCRdb's copy has only in-frame clones and leaves some out. The repertoire consists of tens of thousands of clones, with roughly nine tenths occurring once and the leading ten covering 0.3% to 0.4%. Sequencing was performed on peripheral blood. These receptors were collected from a man aged 50 to 60 with COVID-19, enrolled during active disease.

V and J are TRBV5-1 and TRBJ2-5; D not certain. This CDR3 comprises 15 residues. V lost 2 bases and J 5 bases, leaving 16 bases between the germline ends. CDR1 and CDR2 (germline): SGHRS, YFSETQ. CDR3 sequence: CASSFIPGSWETQYF. The DNA for the CDR3 is TGCGCCAGCAGCTTTATCCCCGGTAGTTGGGAGACCCAGTACTTC.

CDR3 sequence: CASSQGWGQALGVPGELFF. The CDR3 nucleotides are TGCGCCAGCAGCCAAGGCTGGGGGCAGGCTTTAGGGGTTCCCGGGGAGCTGTTTTTT. The rearrangement joins TRBV4-1 to TRBJ2-2; D possibly corresponds to TRBD1 (6 bases). Germline V gene data show CDR1 as MGHRA and CDR2 as YSYEKL. This CDR3 is 19 amino acids long. Trimming left V 1 base short and J 6 bases short, with 24 bases between.

The chain employs TRBV11-2 and TRBJ2-1; TRBD2 matches 14 bases. Germline CDR1 reads SGHAT; CDR2 reads FQNNGV. The CDR3 is 17 amino acids. V shed 1 base, J shed 10 bases, and the junction held 9 bases outside the gene matches. This CDR3 is CASSLVSGLAGVEEQFF. The CDR3, as DNA: TGTGCCAGCAGCTTAGTCTCGGGACTAGCGGGAGTAGAGGAGCAGTTCTTC.

The chain is built from TRBV10-3 and TRBJ2-7, with 7 bases lining up with TRBD1. The CDR3 loop spans 16 amino acids. Germline CDR1 and CDR2: ENHRY and SYGVKD. The V segment lost 0 bases and the J segment 1 base; nucleotides outside the gene matches: 6. The CDR3 is CAISESRDSLSYEQYF. In DNA, the CDR3 is TGTGCCATCAGTGAGTCGAGGGACAGTCTTTCCTACGAGCAGTACTTC.

This clone was seen just once. V gene TRBV19 combines with J gene TRBJ1-4; 8 positions agree with TRBD1. Unmatched junction bases numbered 6, after V lost 6 bases and J lost 3 bases. Germline V gives CDR1 LNHDA, CDR2 SQIVND (reference sequence). This CDR3 is 15 amino acids long. CDR3 in amino acids: CASRSSGGPNEKLFF. Here the CDR3 DNA reads TGTGCCAGTAGGAGTTCAGGGGGCCCTAATGAAAAACTGTTTTTT. The complete variable domain, with remaining parts taken from reference TRBV19 and TRBJ1-4, reads DGGITQSPKYLFRKEGQNVTLSCEQNLNHDAMYWYRQDPGQGLRLIYYSQIVNDFQKGDIAEGYSVSREKKESFPLTVTSAQKNPTAFYLCASRSSGGPNEKLFFGSGTQLSVL.

In this sample, this clone turned up a few times. The chain carries TRBV7-9 and TRBJ1-6, with TRBD1 as a possible D gene (5 bases). Germline V gene data show CDR1 as SEHNR and CDR2 as FQNEAQ (reference sequence). The ends were cut back, 4 bases at V and 15 bases at J, with 10 bases in the middle. The CDR3 is 11 residues long. The CDR3 DNA reads as TGTGCCAGCAGCTCCTCGGGGGACCTCCACTTT. It yields the protein CASSSSGDLHF.

This clone has just one count. This chain's CDR3 is CASTPGTGSIETQYF. The CDR3 DNA reads TGTGCCAGCACCCCCGGGACAGGGAGCATAGAGACCCAGTACTTC. The rearrangement links TRBV6-2 or TRBV6-3 to TRBJ2-5, with 9 bases lining up with TRBD1. From germline, CDR1 is MNHEY and CDR2 SVGEGT. Losses at the gene ends were 7 bases for V and 4 bases for J; bases not matched to a gene: 10. The CDR3 extends over 15 amino acids.

The chain links TRBV7-9 to TRBJ2-5; TRBD1 aligns across 9 bases. The V gene end was trimmed by 5 bases and the J gene end by 3 bases; junction bases not matched to a gene: 16. The germline V gene has CDR1 SEHNR and CDR2 FQNEAQ (reference sequence). The CDR3 runs to 18 residues. CDR3 sequence (DNA): TGTGCCAGCAGCCCCTCCCCCGGGACAGGGAGCTCCAAAGAGACCCAGTACTTC. It translates to CASSPSPGTGSSKETQYF.

This chain connects TRBV11-2 to TRBJ2-1; 7 bases agree with TRBD2. The germline V gene encodes CDR1 SGHAT and CDR2 FQNNGV. J was trimmed by 3 bases and V by 2 bases; bases with no gene match: 7. The CDR3 sequence is 16 residues long. The CDR3 spells CASSLRGGIHYNEQFF. For the CDR3, the DNA is TGTGCCAGCAGCTTACGGGGAGGGATACACTACAATGAGCAGTTCTTC. The full variable domain, its missing parts supplied by reference TRBV11-2 and TRBJ2-1, is EAGVAQSPRYKIIEKRQSVAFWCNPISGHATLYWYQQILGQGPKLLIQFQNNGVVDDSQLPKDRFSAERLKGVDSTLKIQPAKLEDSAVYLCASSLRGGIHYNEQFFGPGTRLTVL.

This sequence joins TRBV14 and TRBJ1-1; TRBD1 might be the D (5 bases). V lost 7 bases, J lost 4 bases, and 13 bases lay in between. In germline, CDR1 is SGHDN, CDR2 FVKESK. The CDR3 is 13 residues long. The CDR3 DNA is TGTGCCAGCACCCGGTCGGGGGGCACTGAAGCTTTCTTT. This translates into CASTRSGGTEAFF.

This chain links TRBV19 with TRBJ2-7; 8 bases are shared with TRBD1. With 0 bases clipped from V and 6 bases from J, the junction kept 7 bases outside the gene matches. Germline V CDR1 and CDR2: LNHDA, SQIVND (reference sequence). The CDR3 is made up of 15 amino acids. CDR3: CASSIDPGQVGEQYF. DNA of the CDR3: TGTGCCAGTAGTATAGACCCGGGACAGGTGGGCGAGCAGTACTTC.

The chain couples TRBV6-5 to TRBJ2-7, with 11 nucleotides matching TRBD1. In germline, CDR1 is MNHEY, CDR2 SVGAGI. The V and J ends lost 6 bases and 6 bases, in that order; junction bases with no gene match: 10. The CDR3 runs 15 residues. The CDR3 nucleotides read TGTGCCAGCAGACCCGGGACAGGGGGTCCCCCCGAGCAGTACTTC. Translation: CASRPGTGGPPEQYF.

V usage is TRBV4-2 and J usage is TRBJ2-1, with 9 bases identical to TRBD2. The germline CDR1 and CDR2 sequences are LGHNA and YNFKEQ. This CDR3 is built from 16 residues. Trimming at V came to 5 bases and at J to 6 bases, leaving 11 bases not matched to a gene. Written as DNA, the CDR3 is TGTGCCAGCAGCTCCATTGCGGGAGGGTGGGGCAATGAGCAGTTCTTC. The encoded protein is CASSSIAGGWGNEQFF.

This clone has just a few counts. The V and J genes are TRBV19 and TRBJ1-4; D gene unclear. The V and J ends lost 3 bases and 4 bases respectively, with 9 bases between them. The CDR3 runs 14 residues. Germline lookup yields CDR1 LNHDA and CDR2 SQIVND (reference sequence). Here the CDR3 reads CASSINQDNEKLFF. The CDR3 DNA reads as TGTGCCAGTAGTATTAACCAGGATAATGAAAAACTGTTTTTT.

The rearrangement joins TRBV6-6 to TRBJ2-7; D is perhaps TRBD1 (6 bases). The germline V and J ends were trimmed by 6 bases and 2 bases, with 17 bases remaining between them. The CDR3 sequence is 15 residues long. From germline, CDR1 is MNHNY and CDR2 SVGAGI (reference sequence). CDR3 loop: CASSKRDNQAYEQYF. CDR3 nucleotide sequence: TGTGCCAGCAGCAAACGGGACAACCAAGCCTACGAGCAGTACTTC.

J is TRBJ1-2 and V is TRBV12-3 or TRBV12-4, with 7 bases fitting TRBD1. CDR3 length: 13 residues. After removal of 5 bases from V and 8 bases from J, the junction contained 8 bases not matched to a gene. The CDR3 protein is CASSARQGEGYTF. DNA for the CDR3: TGTGCCAGCAGTGCCAGACAGGGAGAGGGCTACACCTTC.

The genes are TRBV11-3 and TRBJ2-3; a possible D gene is TRBD1 (5 bases). Germline CDR1 is SGHNT and CDR2 is YENEEA. The CDR3 runs 17 residues. V lost 1 base and J 6 bases, leaving 20 bases between the germline ends. CDR3 nucleotide sequence: TGTGCCAGCAGCTTAGTTCCAGGGAAGTCTCTTCTGGATACGCAGTATTTT. Protein product: CASSLVPGKSLLDTQYF. Drawing the rest from reference TRBV11-3 and TRBJ2-3, the complete variable domain is EAGVVQSPRYKIIEKKQPVAFWCNPISGHNTLYWYLQNLGQGPELLIRYENEEAVDDSQLPKDRFSAERLKGVDSTLKIQPAELGDSAVYLCASSLVPGKSLLDTQYFGPGTRLTVL.

The chain recombines TRBV5-1 with TRBJ2-7; 7 nucleotides line up with TRBD2. CDR3 length: 14 residues. Germline V lookup: CDR1 SGHRS, CDR2 YFSETQ. The J segment lost 3 bases and the V segment lost 1 base, leaving 4 bases of the junction unmatched. In DNA, the CDR3 is TGCGCCAGCAGCTTGCAGCGGGATAACTACGAGCAGTACTTC. It translates to CASSLQRDNYEQYF. The full variable domain, in which reference TRBV5-1 and TRBJ2-7 provide the parts outside the CDR3, is KAGVTQTPRYLIKTRGQQVTLSCSPISGHRSVSWYQQTPGQGLQFLFEYFSETQRNKGNFPGRFSGRQFSNSRSEMNVSTLELGDSALYLCASSLQRDNYEQYFGPGTRLTVT.

The rearrangement joins TRBV28 to TRBJ2-7; 10 positions match TRBD2. Germline V gene data show CDR1 as MDHEN and CDR2 as SYDVKM. The trim removed 6 bases at V and 9 bases at J, leaving 5 bases unmatched. CDR3 length: 12 amino acids. CDR3 sequence: CASRRTSGSQYF. CDR3 sequence (DNA): TGTGCCAGCAGGCGGACTAGCGGTTCGCAGTACTTC.

V and J are TRBV28 and TRBJ1-3; D remains unclear. Germline V lookup: CDR1 MDHEN, CDR2 SYDVKM. The CDR3 consists of 14 residues. Trimming took off 8 bases at V and 8 bases at J, with 19 bases between the two ends. The CDR3 DNA reads as TGTGCCAGCTCAGTCCCAAGGGTGGGAGACACCATATATTTT. This sequence encodes CASSVPRVGDTIYF.

A single count supports this clone. The chain employs TRBV4-1 and TRBJ2-4; D uncertain. There are 15 residues in the CDR3. Germline loops: CDR1 MGHRA, CDR2 YSYEKL. Between the trimmed V and J ends, which lost 4 bases and 0 bases, there was a span of 10 bases. CDR3: CASSLDHLAKNIQYF. The CDR3 DNA follows: TGCGCCAGCAGCCTAGACCATTTAGCCAAAAACATTCAGTACTTC.

The CDR3 sequence: CAWSLGFPYTGELFF. For the CDR3, the DNA is TGTGCCTGGAGTCTAGGCTTCCCATACACCGGGGAGCTGTTTTTT. The J gene is TRBJ2-2, the V gene TRBV30, with D uncertain. Germline values: CDR1 GTSNPN, CDR2 SVGIG (reference sequence). CDR3 length: 15 amino acids. V dropped 2 bases and J dropped 3 bases, with 13 bases sitting between them.

This chain joins TRBV6-1 and TRBJ2-3; D is unresolved. V was pared by 2 bases and J by 0 bases, with 6 bases between. Germline V gene sequence: CDR1 MNHNS, CDR2 SASEGT. The CDR3 loop spans 14 amino acids. Here the CDR3 reads CASSELGSTDTQYF. In nucleotides, the CDR3 is TGTGCCAGCAGTGAATTGGGCAGCACAGATACGCAGTATTTT.

V is TRBV5-5 and J is TRBJ2-5; 8 nucleotides align to TRBD1. V trimming: 4 bases; J trimming: 3 bases; junction bases outside the gene matches: 5. Looked up from germline, CDR1 is SGHKS and CDR2 is YYEKEE (reference sequence). The CDR3 contains 14 residues. The CDR3 spells CASSRTGFEETQYF. CDR3 DNA: TGTGCCAGCAGCCGGACAGGGTTTGAAGAGACCCAGTACTTC.

V is TRBV6-5 and J is TRBJ1-2, with 8 bases lining up with TRBD1. Per the germline V gene, CDR1 is MNHEY and CDR2 is SVGAGI. Unmatched junction bases numbered 6, after V lost 5 bases and J lost 4 bases. The CDR3 sequence is 14 residues long. The CDR3 here is CASSLRTGSYGYTF. As DNA, the CDR3 is TGTGCCAGCAGTCTACGGACAGGGAGCTATGGCTACACCTTC.

V gene TRBV28 combines with J gene TRBJ1-3; 9 positions match TRBD1. J lost 2 bases, V lost 6 bases, and 11 bases had no gene match. The CDR3 is 17 residues long. Germline V CDR1 and CDR2: MDHEN, SYDVKM. CDR3 residues: CASSRLGGQGTGNTIYF. CDR3 bases: TGTGCCAGCAGCCGATTAGGGGGACAGGGAACTGGAAACACCATATATTTT.

The chain is built from TRBV6-5 and TRBJ2-3, with a weak D call TRBD2 (5 bases). The CDR3 has 13 residues. The V end lost 7 bases, the J end lost 3 bases, and 11 bases lay between the germline ends. The V gene's germline CDR1 is MNHEY and CDR2 SVGAGI. The CDR3 is CASMEAKTDTQYF. CDR3 DNA: TGTGCCAGCATGGAGGCGAAGACAGATACGCAGTATTTT.

This clone occurred once. The V call is TRBV28, the J call TRBJ1-5, with TRBD1 matching 7 bases. This CDR3 spans 18 amino acids. Germline CDR1 is MDHEN and CDR2 is SYDVKM. J lost 0 bases, V lost 7 bases, and 15 bases had no gene match. CDR3 in DNA: TGTGCCAGCACCTACCCCAATGGGGGACAGTATAGCAATCAGCCCCAGCATTTT. It is translated as CASTYPNGGQYSNQPQHF.